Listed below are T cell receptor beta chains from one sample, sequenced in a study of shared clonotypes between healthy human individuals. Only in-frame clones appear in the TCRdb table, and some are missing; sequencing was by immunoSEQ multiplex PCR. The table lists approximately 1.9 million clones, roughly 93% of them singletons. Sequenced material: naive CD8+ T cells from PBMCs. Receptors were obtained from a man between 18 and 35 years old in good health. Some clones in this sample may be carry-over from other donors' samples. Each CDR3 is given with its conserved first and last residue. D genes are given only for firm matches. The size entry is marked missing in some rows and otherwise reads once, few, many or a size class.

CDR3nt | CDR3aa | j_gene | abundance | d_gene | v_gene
TGTGCCAGCAGCTTCACCGGAAACGAGCAGTTCTTC | CASSFTGNEQFF | TRBJ2-1 | - | - | TRBV5-6
TGTGCCAGCAGTTTGTTGGCAACTAATGAAAAACTGTTTTTT | CASSLLATNEKLFF | TRBJ1-4 | - | - | TRBV27
TGTGCCAGCAGTCCAGGGCGCACCGGGGAGCTGTTTTTT | CASSPGRTGELFF | TRBJ2-2 | - | - | TRBV28
TGTGCCAGCAGCTTGGGACAGTCTACCTACGAGCAGTACTTC | CASSLGQSTYEQYF | TRBJ2-7 | few | - | TRBV5-6
TGCGCCAGCAGTCAACGGCAGAAGACCCTTACAGCTTTCTTT | CASSQRQKTLTAFF | TRBJ1-1 | - | - | TRBV23-1
TGTGCCAGCAGTCTCAGGGGGAACACTGAAGCTTTCTTT | CASSLRGNTEAFF | TRBJ1-1 | once | - | TRBV28
TGTGCCAGTAGTAGGGCAGGGCATCGGGATCAGCCCCAGCATTTT | CASSRAGHRDQPQHF | TRBJ1-5 | - | - | TRBV19
TGTGCCAGCAGCCCTCTGCTAGCGGGCCGAACCACAGATACGCAGTATTTT | CASSPLLAGRTTDTQYF | TRBJ2-3 | - | TRBD2 | TRBV7-9
TGTGCCAGTAGTATAGCCTGGGGACTAGCGGACTCCTACAATGAGCAGTTCTTC | CASSIAWGLADSYNEQFF | TRBJ2-1 | few | TRBD2 | TRBV19
TGCGCCAGCAGCCAACGGGACACTACCTACGAGCAGTACTTC | CASSQRDTTYEQYF | TRBJ2-7 | - | - | TRBV4-1
TGCGCCAGCAGCCAAGGGGGGTGGGGGCTTAATGAAAAACTGTTTTTT | CASSQGGWGLNEKLFF | TRBJ1-4 | - | - | TRBV4-3
TGTGCCAGCGGCGGAGACAGTTTGTCCTACAATGAGCAGTTCTTC | CASGGDSLSYNEQFF | TRBJ2-1 | - | - | TRBV2
TGCGCCAGCAGCCAAGAAGGAACAGGGGGCATCCCTAATGAAAAACTGTTTTTT | CASSQEGTGGIPNEKLFF | TRBJ1-4 | - | TRBD1 | TRBV4-3
TGCGCCAGCAGCCACCCTGTGGGTGAAAAACTGTTTTTT | CASSHPVGEKLFF | TRBJ1-4 | - | - | TRBV11-2
TGCGCCAGCTCCCAAGGATGGGGGAGAAGCACTGAAGCTTTCTTT | CASSQGWGRSTEAFF | TRBJ1-1 | - | - | TRBV5-1
TGTGCCAGCAACCCACTAGGGAACACAGATACGCAGTATTTT | CASNPLGNTDTQYF | TRBJ2-3 | - | - | TRBV27
TGTGCCACCAGGGTCGAGGCGGGGCGCACAGATACGCAGTATTTT | CATRVEAGRTDTQYF | TRBJ2-3 | - | - | TRBV15
TGTGCCAGCAGTCCCGGGACAGTCGACGAGCAGTACTTC | CASSPGTVDEQYF | TRBJ2-7 | - | TRBD1 | TRBV28
TGTGCCAGCAGCGTAGAGGGCGGCTCCTACGAGCAGTACTTC | CASSVEGGSYEQYF | TRBJ2-7 | - | - | TRBV9
TGTGCCAGCAGACTAGGGACCGGGGAGCTGTTTTTT | CASRLGTGELFF | TRBJ2-2 | - | - | TRBV13
TGCGCCAGCAGCATCCCACAGGGGGCGTTGGGAGAGACCCAGTACTTC | CASSIPQGALGETQYF | TRBJ2-5 | - | TRBD1 | TRBV5-1
TGTGCCAGCAGCCCCCGGGACTACTCCTACGAGCAGTACTTC | CASSPRDYSYEQYF | TRBJ2-7 | - | TRBD2 | TRBV7-9
TGTGCCAGCAGTTACCGGGACAGCTCCTACAATGAGCAGTTCTTC | CASSYRDSSYNEQFF | TRBJ2-1 | - | TRBD1 | TRBV7-6
TGTGCCAGCGGACAGGGCCCCTACGAGCAGTACTTC | CASGQGPYEQYF | TRBJ2-7 | - | TRBD1 | TRBV6-5
TGTGCCAGCAGTTGGTTGAGGGCCATCAATGAGCAGTTCTTC | CASSWLRAINEQFF | TRBJ2-1 | - | - | TRBV27
TGTGCCAGTAGTCTAGGACTAGCAACAGATACGCAGTATTTT | CASSLGLATDTQYF | TRBJ2-3 | - | TRBD2 | TRBV19
TGTGCCAGCAGCCAATCCATCTACCCACTAGCGGGAGGCTACGAGCAGTACTTC | CASSQSIYPLAGGYEQYF | TRBJ2-7 | - | TRBD2 | TRBV4-2
TGTGCTAGTGGACCAGGACTAGCGGGTAGGGGCGATACGCAGTATTTT | CASGPGLAGRGDTQYF | TRBJ2-3 | - | TRBD2 | TRBV12-5
TGTGCCAGCAGCAAAAGTACTTTTTGGTTCTTC | CASSKSTFWFF | TRBJ2-1 | - | - | TRBV21-1
TGTGCCAGCACGGGCCGACGACAGTACTACGAGCAGTACTTC | CASTGRRQYYEQYF | TRBJ2-7 | - | - | TRBV28
TGTGCCAGCAGCTTAGCTGTAGGTATGAACACTGAAGCTTTCTTT | CASSLAVGMNTEAFF | TRBJ1-1 | few | - | TRBV7-9
TGTGCCAGCAGTCCGCTGAGGACTAGCGGTACACGAAATGAGCAGTTCTTC | CASSPLRTSGTRNEQFF | TRBJ2-1 | - | TRBD2 | TRBV27
TGTGCCAGCAGCCCTCGGACTAGCGGTTTGGCAGATACGCAGTATTTT | CASSPRTSGLADTQYF | TRBJ2-3 | - | TRBD2 | TRBV7-9
TGTGCCAGTAGTACGGGGACAGGGGGTTACACCGGGGAGCTGTTTTTT | CASSTGTGGYTGELFF | TRBJ2-2 | - | TRBD1 | TRBV19
TGTGCCAGTAGTATAGATCTAGAGACACAAAATGGCTACACCTTC | CASSIDLETQNGYTF | TRBJ1-2 | - | - | TRBV19
TGCGCCAGCAGTGAGGCCGGTGTAAGGGGGACCGGGGAGCTGTTTTTT | CASSEAGVRGTGELFF | TRBJ2-2 | - | - | TRBV10-2
TGTGCCAGCAGTCATCGAGCCGGGACGGCTATCGGCTACACCTTC | CASSHRAGTAIGYTF | TRBJ1-2 | - | - | TRBV27
TGTGCCAGCAGTCCCCTGACAGGGATTTCATATGGCTACACCTTC | CASSPLTGISYGYTF | TRBJ1-2 | once | TRBD1 | TRBV27
TGTGCCAGCAGCTTAGCGCTGACAGACTACAATGAGCAGTTCTTC | CASSLALTDYNEQFF | TRBJ2-1 | - | - | TRBV7-9
TGTGCCAGCAGTTTAGCTTCCGGGACAGGGGGCTCCGGGGAGCTGTTTTTT | CASSLASGTGGSGELFF | TRBJ2-2 | - | TRBD1 | TRBV27
TGTGCCAGCCGCTCCCACCGGGGCTATGGCTACACCTTC | CASRSHRGYGYTF | TRBJ1-2 | few | - | TRBV2
TGTGCCAGCAGTCCGGAACTCGGCGACTCCTACGAGCAGTACTTC | CASSPELGDSYEQYF | TRBJ2-7 | - | - | TRBV27
TGCAGCGTTGAACTTGTAGCGAGACCGAATTACGAGCAGTACTTC | CSVELVARPNYEQYF | TRBJ2-7 | - | - | TRBV29-1
TGTGCCAGCAGTTTTGCAGGGGCGGCTCGGGGCTACACCTTC | CASSFAGAARGYTF | TRBJ1-2 | - | - | TRBV27
TGCGCCAGCAGCTTTATGTGGAAGGCGCCTAACACCGGGGAGCTGTTTTTT | CASSFMWKAPNTGELFF | TRBJ2-2 | - | - | TRBV5-1
TGTGCCAGCAGGAGAGGGACACCCAAAGGAACCGGGGAGCTGTTTTTT | CASRRGTPKGTGELFF | TRBJ2-2 | - | - | TRBV9
TGTGCCAGCAGCCGGCGACAGGCTTGGAAAAGCGGAGGGACCGGGGAGCTGTTTTTT | CASSRRQAWKSGGTGELFF | TRBJ2-2 | - | - | TRBV14
TGTGCCAGTAGTATTTGGGAATCGAGCAATCAGCCCCAGCATTTT | CASSIWESSNQPQHF | TRBJ1-5 | - | - | TRBV19
TGCAGCGCTGGGGGTGCTAGCGGGAGCTACGAGCAGTACTTC | CSAGGASGSYEQYF | TRBJ2-7 | once | TRBD2 | TRBV29-1
TGTGCCAGAAGCTTTGGAAGAGGTAGCGGGAGACCTCCGAACACCGGGGAGCTGTTTTTT | CARSFGRGSGRPPNTGELFF | TRBJ2-2 | - | TRBD2 | TRBV5-3